Detailed here is one T cell receptor (beta chain). No antigen is known for it. This record belongs to a study of T cell responses to AZD1222 COVID-19 vaccine. General observations from the study: Nearly half of spike-specific TCRs reportedly target variant regions that are unmutated in the B.1.351 and B.1.1.7 variants.

The assay was immunoSEQ multiplex PCR, and TCRdb's table has in-frame clones only and misses some. Of some 130,000 clones detected, just over 90% appear once; the ten largest clones hold about 1%. Germline V gene sequence: CDR1 SGHVS, CDR2 FQNEAQ. V lost 8 bases and J lost 5, with 15 bases in between. The CDR3 covers 13 residues. The V gene is TRBV7-8, the J gene TRBJ1-2; D unresolved. The material sequenced was peripheral blood, taken 28 days after the second AZD1222 dose. This sequence originates from an adult who received the AZD1222 COVID-19 vaccine. CDR3 loop: CASRSHSSYGYTF. The CDR3, as DNA: TGTGCCAGCCGAAGTCACTCGTCGTATGGCTACACCTTC.